These T cell receptor beta chains were read from a single sample in a study of shared clonotypes between healthy human individuals. Sequencing was performed with immunoSEQ multiplex PCR; in TCRdb, only in-frame clones are kept and a portion is missing. The sample gives more than 400,000 clones, almost 97% of which show up once; approximately 0.06% is in the top ten. Specimen: naive CD4+ T cells sorted from blood. The receptors here all came from a woman aged 25-40 years in good health. CDR3s include the opening cysteine and the closing phenylalanine or tryptophan. The D gene is left open where the match is weak. Only part of the rows carry a size: once, few, many, or a class if the clone is expanded.

V,D,size,J,length,CDR3,DNA
TRBV11-3,NA,NA,TRBJ2-7,13,CASSVGGTREQYF,TGTGCCAGCAGCGTAGGGGGAACAAGGGAGCAGTACTTC
TRBV9,NA,NA,TRBJ2-1,16,CASSPWGPTSYNEQFF,TGTGCCAGCAGCCCCTGGGGGCCGACCTCCTACAATGAGCAGTTCTTC
TRBV7-2,NA,NA,TRBJ2-2,13,CASRSGITGELFF,TGTGCCAGCAGGTCGGGAATAACCGGGGAGCTGTTTTTT
TRBV27,TRBD2,NA,TRBJ2-1,16,CASSGLAGARYNEQFF,TGTGCCAGCAGTGGTTTAGCGGGAGCTCGGTACAATGAGCAGTTCTTC
TRBV6-1,TRBD1,NA,TRBJ1-1,12,CASRGQVTEAFF,TGTGCCAGCCGCGGACAGGTCACTGAAGCTTTCTTT
TRBV11-3,NA,NA,TRBJ2-7,13,CASSRGTAYEQYF,TGTGCCAGCAGCCGGGGGACAGCCTACGAGCAGTACTTC
TRBV18,NA,NA,TRBJ2-7,16,CASSPGTLLNGYEQYF,TGTGCCAGCTCACCCGGGACTCTACTCAATGGCTACGAGCAGTACTTC
TRBV11-2,TRBD2,NA,TRBJ2-1,19,CASSSSTSGRAGSYNEQFF,TGTGCCAGCAGCTCTTCGACTAGCGGGAGGGCCGGATCCTACAATGAGCAGTTCTTC
TRBV21-1,NA,NA,TRBJ2-7,15,CASSKPGQSSYEQYF,TGTGCCAGCAGCAAGCCGGGACAGTCATCCTACGAGCAGTACTTC
TRBV18,NA,NA,TRBJ1-3,15,CASSPRTVSGNTIYF,TGTGCCAGCTCACCGAGGACAGTCTCTGGAAACACCATATATTTT
TRBV11-2,NA,NA,TRBJ1-1,14,CASSASRGGTEAFF,TGTGCCAGCTCGGCCAGCCGGGGGGGGACTGAAGCTTTCTTT
TRBV30,TRBD2,once,TRBJ2-7,15,CAWSVGGTDSYEQYF,TGTGCCTGGAGTGTGGGGGGGACCGACTCCTACGAGCAGTACTTC
TRBV11-1,TRBD2,NA,TRBJ2-4,16,CASSFSGAIAKNIQYF,TGTGCCAGCAGCTTTAGCGGGGCGATAGCCAAAAACATTCAGTACTTC
TRBV29-1,TRBD2,NA,TRBJ2-3,15,CSVDRTSGGTDTQYF,TGCAGCGTTGATAGGACTAGCGGGGGCACAGATACGCAGTATTTT
TRBV15,NA,once,TRBJ1-1,13,CATSRVRNAEAFF,TGTGCCACCAGCAGAGTTAGGAACGCTGAAGCTTTCTTT
TRBV29-1,NA,NA,TRBJ2-1,13,CSVESSRTLGQFF,TGCAGCGTTGAAAGTTCCCGGACTTTAGGGCAGTTCTTC
TRBV30,NA,few,TRBJ1-3,12,CAWTTSGNTIYF,TGTGCCTGGACCACCTCTGGAAACACCATATATTTT
TRBV6-1,NA,NA,TRBJ1-5,12,CASRTGNQPQHF,TGTGCCAGCAGAACAGGGAATCAGCCCCAGCATTTT
TRBV27,TRBD1,NA,TRBJ1-1,14,CASSLQDRDTEAFF,TGTGCCAGCAGTTTGCAAGACAGGGACACTGAAGCTTTCTTT
TRBV7-6,NA,few,TRBJ2-2,14,CASSLDVNTGELFF,TGTGCCAGCAGCTTAGACGTGAACACCGGGGAGCTGTTTTTT
TRBV27,NA,NA,TRBJ1-1,13,CASSLSRDTEAFF,TGTGCCAGCAGTTTATCACGTGACACTGAAGCTTTCTTT
TRBV18,TRBD1,NA,TRBJ1-5,19,CASSPGDDRGRYSNQPQHF,TGTGCCAGCTCACCAGGGGACGACAGGGGACGATATAGCAATCAGCCCCAGCATTTT
TRBV5-1,NA,NA,TRBJ2-3,14,CASSFPEWSDTQYF,TGCGCCAGCAGCTTTCCCGAGTGGTCAGATACGCAGTATTTT
TRBV29-1,NA,NA,TRBJ2-7,16,CSPSSLSGFPGHEQYF,TGCAGCCCATCCTCACTCAGCGGGTTTCCCGGCCACGAGCAGTACTTC
TRBV15,NA,NA,TRBJ2-3,17,CATSRDSRQGTTDTQYF,TGTGCCACCAGCAGAGATTCTAGGCAGGGGACCACAGATACGCAGTATTTT
TRBV6-5,NA,NA,TRBJ2-7,15,CASSYGAEGLGEQYF,TGTGCCAGCAGTTACGGGGCGGAGGGTTTAGGCGAGCAGTACTTC
TRBV5-5,TRBD2,NA,TRBJ2-7,15,CASSLAGGGSYEQYF,TGTGCCAGCAGCTTAGCGGGAGGAGGCTCCTACGAGCAGTACTTC
TRBV5-1,NA,NA,TRBJ2-7,14,CASSLAEAETEQYF,TGCGCCAGCAGCTTGGCCGAGGCAGAGACCGAGCAGTACTTC
TRBV9,TRBD1,NA,TRBJ1-6,16,CASSVGDSRGASPLHF,TGTGCCAGCAGCGTAGGGGACAGCCGAGGTGCATCACCCCTCCACTTT
TRBV10-2,TRBD2,NA,TRBJ2-5,13,CASRLAGGETQYF,TGCGCCAGCAGATTAGCGGGAGGGGAGACCCAGTACTTC
TRBV6-1,NA,NA,TRBJ1-4,14,CASSEGATNEKLFF,TGTGCCAGCAGTGAAGGGGCGACTAATGAAAAACTGTTTTTT
TRBV7-9,NA,NA,TRBJ1-3,17,CASSSTRASDSGNTIYF,TGTGCCAGCAGCTCTACGAGGGCTTCTGACTCTGGAAACACCATATATTTT
TRBV28,TRBD1,once,TRBJ1-1,13,CASSRTGGTEAFF,TGTGCCAGCAGCCGGACAGGGGGCACTGAAGCTTTCTTT
TRBV7-3,TRBD2,NA,TRBJ2-2,17,CASSRLAGGRRTGELFF,TGTGCCAGCAGTCGACTAGCGGGAGGGCGGAGAACCGGGGAGCTGTTTTTT
TRBV10-2,TRBD2,NA,TRBJ2-7,14,CASRTSGSRYEQYF,TGCGCCAGCAGAACTAGCGGGAGTCGCTACGAGCAGTACTTC
TRBV5-6,TRBD1,NA,TRBJ2-4,15,CASSLPGQVKNIQYF,TGTGCCAGCAGCTTGCCGGGACAGGTGAAAAACATTCAGTACTTC
TRBV29-1,TRBD1,NA,TRBJ1-2,11,CSVQGAGGYTF,TGCAGCGTTCAGGGGGCAGGTGGCTACACCTTC
TRBV6-1,TRBD1,NA,TRBJ1-1,14,CASSRGTGAAPAFF,TGTGCCAGCAGTAGAGGAACAGGGGCGGCCCCAGCTTTCTTT
TRBV6-6,NA,NA,TRBJ2-7,15,CASSYSMYTTYEQYF,TGTGCCAGCAGTTACTCGATGTACACTACCTACGAGCAGTACTTC
TRBV5-1,NA,NA,TRBJ2-2,15,CASKKGAENTGELFF,TGCGCCAGCAAAAAAGGGGCGGAAAACACCGGGGAGCTGTTTTTT
TRBV15,NA,NA,TRBJ1-5,14,CATSLKGDHQPQHF,TGTGCCACCAGCTTGAAAGGGGATCATCAGCCCCAGCATTTT
TRBV15,NA,NA,TRBJ2-7,13,CATGAGDSYGQYF,TGTGCCACCGGGGCAGGGGACTCCTACGGGCAGTACTTC
TRBV5-6,NA,NA,TRBJ2-6,17,CASSTGRGDSGANVLTF,TGTGCCAGCAGCACAGGACGGGGAGACTCTGGGGCCAACGTCCTGACTTTC
TRBV4-2,NA,NA,TRBJ1-4,15,CASSPEGATNEKLFF,TGTGCCAGCAGCCCGGAGGGGGCAACTAATGAAAAACTGTTTTTT
TRBV18,NA,NA,TRBJ1-1,12,CASSYVNTEAFF,TGTGCCAGCTCGTACGTAAACACTGAAGCTTTCTTT
TRBV30,NA,NA,TRBJ2-5,13,CAALPMSQETQYF,TGTGCCGCTCTGCCCATGTCCCAAGAGACCCAGTACTTC
TRBV2,NA,NA,TRBJ2-5,10,CARGGETQYF,TGTGCCAGGGGTGGAGAGACCCAGTACTTC
TRBV7-8,NA,NA,TRBJ1-2,14,CASSPVPGDYGYTF,TGTGCCAGCAGCCCCGTCCCGGGGGACTATGGCTACACCTTC
TRBV30,NA,NA,TRBJ2-6,16,CAWSGSLTASFNVLTF,TGTGCCTGGAGCGGTTCCCTAACAGCCTCCTTCAACGTCCTGACTTTC
TRBV2,NA,NA,TRBJ2-3,13,CASSGSAGDTQYF,TGTGCCAGCAGTGGTAGCGCCGGAGATACGCAGTATTTT
TRBV28,TRBD2,NA,TRBJ2-7,15,CASNAILGGSGEQYF,TGTGCCAGCAACGCGATACTAGGCGGGAGCGGCGAGCAGTACTTC
TRBV28,TRBD1,NA,TRBJ1-1,15,CASSFSGTGNTEAFF,TGTGCCAGCAGTTTCTCCGGGACAGGGAACACTGAAGCTTTCTTT
TRBV5-1,TRBD1,once,TRBJ2-1,14,CASSSGQVSNEQFF,TGCGCCAGCAGCAGTGGACAGGTCTCTAATGAGCAGTTCTTC